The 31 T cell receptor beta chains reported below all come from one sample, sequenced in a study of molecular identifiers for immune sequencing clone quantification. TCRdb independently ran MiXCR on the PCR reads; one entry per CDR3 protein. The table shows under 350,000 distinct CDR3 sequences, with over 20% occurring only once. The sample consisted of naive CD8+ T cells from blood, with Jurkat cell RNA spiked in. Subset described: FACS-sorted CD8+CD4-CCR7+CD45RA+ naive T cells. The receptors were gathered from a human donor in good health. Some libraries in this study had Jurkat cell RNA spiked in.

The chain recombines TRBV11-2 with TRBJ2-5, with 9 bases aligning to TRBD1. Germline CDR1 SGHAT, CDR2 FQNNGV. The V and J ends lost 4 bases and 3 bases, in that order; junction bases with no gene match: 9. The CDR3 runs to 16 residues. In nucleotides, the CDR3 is TGTGCCAGCAGCTCCCGGGACAGGGCCTTCGAAGAGACCCAGTACTTC. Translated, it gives CASSSRDRAFEETQYF.

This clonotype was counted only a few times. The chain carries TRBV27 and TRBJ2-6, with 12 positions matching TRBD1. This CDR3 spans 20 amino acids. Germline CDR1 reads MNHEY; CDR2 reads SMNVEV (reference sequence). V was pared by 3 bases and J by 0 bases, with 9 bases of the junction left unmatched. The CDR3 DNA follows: TGTGCCAGCAGTTTCGGGGGACAGGGGGCCTTTGGCTCTGGGGCCAACGTCCTGACTTTC. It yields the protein CASSFGGQGAFGSGANVLTF.

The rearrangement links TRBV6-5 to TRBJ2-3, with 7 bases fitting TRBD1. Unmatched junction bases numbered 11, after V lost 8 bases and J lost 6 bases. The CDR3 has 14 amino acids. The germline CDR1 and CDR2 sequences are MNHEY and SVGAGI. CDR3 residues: CASGQAAEMDTQYF. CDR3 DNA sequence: TGTGCCAGCGGACAGGCGGCCGAGATGGATACGCAGTATTTT.

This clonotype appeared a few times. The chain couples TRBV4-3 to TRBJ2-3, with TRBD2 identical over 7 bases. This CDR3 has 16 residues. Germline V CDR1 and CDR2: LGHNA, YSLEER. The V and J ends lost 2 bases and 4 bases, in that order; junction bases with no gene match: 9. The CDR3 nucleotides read TGCGCCAGCAGCCAAACCGGCGGGAGTTGGGCAGATACGCAGTATTTT. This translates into CASSQTGGSWADTQYF.

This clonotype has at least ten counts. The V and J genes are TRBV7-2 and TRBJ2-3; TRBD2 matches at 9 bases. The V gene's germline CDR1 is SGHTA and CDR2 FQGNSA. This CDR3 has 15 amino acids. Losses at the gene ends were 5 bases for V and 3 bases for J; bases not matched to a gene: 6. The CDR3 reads CASSVSGSVTDTQYF. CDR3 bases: TGTGCCAGCAGCGTTAGCGGGAGCGTGACAGATACGCAGTATTTT.

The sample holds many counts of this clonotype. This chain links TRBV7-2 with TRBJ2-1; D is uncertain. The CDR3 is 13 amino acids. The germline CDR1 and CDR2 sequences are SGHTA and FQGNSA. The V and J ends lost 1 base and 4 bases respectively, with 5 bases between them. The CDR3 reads CASSLEWYNEQFF. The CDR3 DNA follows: TGTGCCAGCAGCTTAGAGTGGTACAATGAGCAGTTCTTC.

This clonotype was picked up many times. CDR3 in amino acids: CASSFTSGDYNEQFF. CDR3 nucleotide sequence: TGTGCCAGCAGCTTTACTAGCGGGGACTACAATGAGCAGTTCTTC. V and J are TRBV7-2 and TRBJ2-1, with 10 bases aligning to TRBD2. The length of the CDR3 is 15 residues. CDR1 is SGHTA and CDR2 is FQGNSA in the germline V gene. J lost 3 bases, V lost 3 bases, and 2 bases had no gene match.

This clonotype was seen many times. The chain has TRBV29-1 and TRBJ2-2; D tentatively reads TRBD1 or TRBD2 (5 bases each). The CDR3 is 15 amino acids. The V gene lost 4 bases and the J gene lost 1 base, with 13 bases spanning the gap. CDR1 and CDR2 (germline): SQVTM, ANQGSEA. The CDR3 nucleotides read TGCAGCGTTGTTCTCCAGGGAGTGAACACCGGGGAGCTGTTTTTT. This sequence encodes CSVVLQGVNTGELFF.

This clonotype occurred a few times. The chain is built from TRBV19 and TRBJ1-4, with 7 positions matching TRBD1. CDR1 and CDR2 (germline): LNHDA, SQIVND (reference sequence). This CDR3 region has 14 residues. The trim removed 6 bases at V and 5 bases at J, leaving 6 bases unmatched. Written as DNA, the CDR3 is TGTGCCAGTAGCCCGGACAGGATGAATGAAAAACTGTTTTTT. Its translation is CASSPDRMNEKLFF.

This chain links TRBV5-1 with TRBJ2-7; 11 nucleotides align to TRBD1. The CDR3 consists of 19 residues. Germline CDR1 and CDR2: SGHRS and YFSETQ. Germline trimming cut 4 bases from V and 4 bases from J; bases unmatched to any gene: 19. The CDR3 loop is CASSPSPVTGTGGSYEQYF. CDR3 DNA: TGCGCCAGCAGCCCCAGCCCGGTGACCGGGACAGGGGGAAGTTACGAGCAGTACTTC.

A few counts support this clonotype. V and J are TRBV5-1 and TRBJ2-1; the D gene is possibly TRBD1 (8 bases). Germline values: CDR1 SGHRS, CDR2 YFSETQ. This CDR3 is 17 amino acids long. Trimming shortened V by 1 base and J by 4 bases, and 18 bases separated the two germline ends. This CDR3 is CASSLSYRGGAYNEQFF. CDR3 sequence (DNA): TGCGCCAGCAGCTTGTCCTACAGGGGGGGGGCTTACAATGAGCAGTTCTTC.

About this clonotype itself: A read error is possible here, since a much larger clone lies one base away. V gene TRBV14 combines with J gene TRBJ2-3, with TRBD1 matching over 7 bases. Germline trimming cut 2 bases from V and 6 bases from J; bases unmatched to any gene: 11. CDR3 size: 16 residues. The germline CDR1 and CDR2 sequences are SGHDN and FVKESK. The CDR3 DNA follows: TGTGCCAGCAGCCAACAAAGCGAGGGGGCCTCGGATACGCAGTATTTT. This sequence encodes CASSQQSEGASDTQYF.

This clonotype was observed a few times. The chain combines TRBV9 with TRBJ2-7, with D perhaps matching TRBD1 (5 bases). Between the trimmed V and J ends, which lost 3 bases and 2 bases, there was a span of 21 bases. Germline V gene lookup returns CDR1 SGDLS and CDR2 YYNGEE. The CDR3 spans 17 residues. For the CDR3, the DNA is TGTGCCAGCAGCGCGGGCCAGGGCTTCTTTCAGCCCTACGAGCAGTACTTC. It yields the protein CASSAGQGFFQPYEQYF.

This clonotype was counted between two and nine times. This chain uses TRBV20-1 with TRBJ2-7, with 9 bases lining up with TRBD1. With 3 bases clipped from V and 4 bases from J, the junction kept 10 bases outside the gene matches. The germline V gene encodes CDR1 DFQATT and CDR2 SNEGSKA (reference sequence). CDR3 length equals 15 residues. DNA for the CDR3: TGCAGTGCTAGGGACTACAGGGGGCCTATTTACGAGCAGTACTTC. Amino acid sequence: CSARDYRGPIYEQYF.

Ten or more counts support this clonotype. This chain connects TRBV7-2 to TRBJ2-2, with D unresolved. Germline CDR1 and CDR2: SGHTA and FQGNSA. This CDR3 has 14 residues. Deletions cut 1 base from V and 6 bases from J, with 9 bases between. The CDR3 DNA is TGTGCCAGCAGCTTAGTATCGGCGGCCGGGGAGCTGTTTTTT. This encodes CASSLVSAAGELFF. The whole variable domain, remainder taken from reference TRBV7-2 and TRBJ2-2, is GAGVSQSPSNKVTEKGKDVELRCDPISGHTALYWYRQSLGQGLEFLIYFQGNSAPDKSGLPSDRFSAERTGGSVSTLTIQRTQQEDSAVYLCASSLVSAAGELFFGEGSRLTVL.

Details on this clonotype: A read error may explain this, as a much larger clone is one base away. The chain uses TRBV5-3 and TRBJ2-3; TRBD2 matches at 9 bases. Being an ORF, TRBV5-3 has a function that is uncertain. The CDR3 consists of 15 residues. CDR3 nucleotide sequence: TGTGCCAGCAGCTTTAGCGGGAGCGCCTCGGATACGCAGTATTTT. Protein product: CASSFSGSASDTQYF.

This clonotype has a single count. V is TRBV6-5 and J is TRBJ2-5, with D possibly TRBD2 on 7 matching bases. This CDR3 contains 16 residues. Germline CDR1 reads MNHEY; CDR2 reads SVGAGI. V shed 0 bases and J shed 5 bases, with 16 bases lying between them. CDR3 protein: CASSYSSWGGPETQYF. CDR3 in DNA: TGTGCCAGCAGTTACTCGTCGTGGGGGGGGCCCGAGACCCAGTACTTC.

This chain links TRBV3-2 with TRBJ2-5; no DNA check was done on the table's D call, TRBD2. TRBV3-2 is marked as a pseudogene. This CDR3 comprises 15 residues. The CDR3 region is CASSHTGGPQETQYF. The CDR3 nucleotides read TGTGCCAGCAGCCATACGGGCGGGCCACAAGAGACCCAGTACTTC.

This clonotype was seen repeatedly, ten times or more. The CDR3 sequence is CASSQDLLAGDEQFF. The DNA for the CDR3 is TGCGCCAGCAGCCAAGATCTGCTAGCGGGAGATGAGCAGTTCTTC. The rearrangement joins TRBV4-3 to TRBJ2-1; 10 positions match TRBD2. The V and J ends lost 0 bases and 8 bases, in that order; junction bases with no gene match: 4. The CDR3 spans 15 residues. Looked up from germline, CDR1 is LGHNA and CDR2 is YSLEER.

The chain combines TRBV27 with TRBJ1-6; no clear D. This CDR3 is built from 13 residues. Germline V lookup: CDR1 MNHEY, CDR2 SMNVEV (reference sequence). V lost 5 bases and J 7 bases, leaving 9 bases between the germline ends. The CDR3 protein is CASSPGLNSPLHF. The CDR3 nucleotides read TGTGCCAGCAGTCCCGGACTAAATTCACCCCTCCACTTT.

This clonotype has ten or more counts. Written as DNA, the CDR3 is TGTGCCTGGAGTGTTAAAGCGGGAGGCGAGCAGTACTTC. Its protein product is CAWSVKAGGEQYF. The chain employs TRBV30 and TRBJ2-7, with TRBD2 matching over 9 bases. The CDR3 has 13 residues. Trimming at V came to 0 bases and at J to 6 bases, leaving 3 bases not matched to a gene. The germline V gene has CDR1 GTSNPN and CDR2 SVGIG (reference sequence).

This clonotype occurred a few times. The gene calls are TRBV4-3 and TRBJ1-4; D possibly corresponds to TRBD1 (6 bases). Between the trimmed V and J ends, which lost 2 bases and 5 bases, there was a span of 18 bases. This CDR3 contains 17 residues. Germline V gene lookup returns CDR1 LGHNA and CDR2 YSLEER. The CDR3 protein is CASSQHRELGVNEKLFF. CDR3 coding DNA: TGCGCCAGCAGCCAACACAGGGAGTTAGGGGTCAATGAAAAACTGTTTTTT.

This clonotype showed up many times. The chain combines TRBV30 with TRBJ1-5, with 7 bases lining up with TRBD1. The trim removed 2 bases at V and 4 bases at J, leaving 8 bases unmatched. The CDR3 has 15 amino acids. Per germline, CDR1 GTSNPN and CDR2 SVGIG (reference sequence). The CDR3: CAWSIRQGENQPQHF. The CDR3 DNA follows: TGTGCCTGGAGTATCCGACAGGGTGAGAATCAGCCCCAGCATTTT.

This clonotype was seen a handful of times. CDR3 DNA: TGTGCCACCAGTGATTTGCGGGGGACAGGCGTGGCCGGGGAGCTGTTTTTT. Translation gives CATSDLRGTGVAGELFF. The chain employs TRBV24-1 and TRBJ2-2, with 8 bases matching TRBD1. The CDR3 has 17 amino acids. Germline CDR1 reads KGHDR; CDR2 reads SFDVKD. V gave up 0 bases and J gave up 6 bases; unmatched junction bases: 8.

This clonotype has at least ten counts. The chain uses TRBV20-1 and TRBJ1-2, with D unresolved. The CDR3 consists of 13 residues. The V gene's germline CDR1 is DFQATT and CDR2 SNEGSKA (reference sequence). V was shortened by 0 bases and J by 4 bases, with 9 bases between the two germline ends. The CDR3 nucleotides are TGCAGTGCTAGAGATTTGGAGACCTATGGCTACACCTTC. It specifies CSARDLETYGYTF.

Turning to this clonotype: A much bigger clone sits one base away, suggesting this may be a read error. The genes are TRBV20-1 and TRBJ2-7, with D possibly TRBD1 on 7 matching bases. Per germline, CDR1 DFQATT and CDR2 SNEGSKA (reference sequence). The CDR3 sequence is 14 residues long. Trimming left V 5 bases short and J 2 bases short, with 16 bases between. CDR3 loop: CSARERGHTYEQYF. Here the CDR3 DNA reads TGCAGTGCTCGGGAGAGGGGGCACACCTACGAGCAGTACTTC.

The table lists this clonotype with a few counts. The CDR3 region has the DNA TGTGCCAGCAGTCCGGCGTCGTGGTCTGGGGCCAACGTCCTGACTTTC. Protein sequence: CASSPASWSGANVLTF. This chain uses TRBV27 with TRBJ2-6; D ambiguous. This CDR3 has 16 amino acids. Trimming stripped 5 bases from V and 1 base from J, with 12 bases between. Germline CDR1 and CDR2: MNHEY and SMNVEV (reference sequence).

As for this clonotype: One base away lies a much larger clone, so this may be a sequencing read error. The CDR3 nucleotides read TGTGCCATCAGTGAGTCGGGGTGCGAGCAGTACTTC. Amino acids: CAISESGCEQYF. This chain joins TRBV10-3 and TRBJ2-7; D call uncertain. Germline V lookup: CDR1 ENHRY, CDR2 SYGVKD. Trimming took off 0 bases at V and 6 bases at J, with 6 bases between the two ends. The CDR3 length is 12 residues.

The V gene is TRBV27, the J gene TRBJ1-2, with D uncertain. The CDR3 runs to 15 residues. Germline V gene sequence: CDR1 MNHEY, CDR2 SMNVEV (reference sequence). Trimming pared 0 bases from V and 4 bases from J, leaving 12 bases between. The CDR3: CASSLSNKAVYGYTF. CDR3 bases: TGTGCCAGCAGTTTATCAAACAAGGCTGTCTATGGCTACACCTTC.

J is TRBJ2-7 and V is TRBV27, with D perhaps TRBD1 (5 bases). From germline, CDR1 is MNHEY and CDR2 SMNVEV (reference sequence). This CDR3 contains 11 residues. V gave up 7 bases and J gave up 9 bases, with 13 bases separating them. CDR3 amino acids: CASKSGPGQYF. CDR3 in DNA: TGTGCCAGCAAGTCAGGGCCCGGGCAGTACTTC.

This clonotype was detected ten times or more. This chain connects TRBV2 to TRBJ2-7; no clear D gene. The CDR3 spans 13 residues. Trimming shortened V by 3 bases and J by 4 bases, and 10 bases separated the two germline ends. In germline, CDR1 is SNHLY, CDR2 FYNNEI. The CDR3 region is CASSDRRPYEQYF. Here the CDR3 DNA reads TGTGCCAGCAGTGATCGGCGGCCGTACGAGCAGTACTTC.